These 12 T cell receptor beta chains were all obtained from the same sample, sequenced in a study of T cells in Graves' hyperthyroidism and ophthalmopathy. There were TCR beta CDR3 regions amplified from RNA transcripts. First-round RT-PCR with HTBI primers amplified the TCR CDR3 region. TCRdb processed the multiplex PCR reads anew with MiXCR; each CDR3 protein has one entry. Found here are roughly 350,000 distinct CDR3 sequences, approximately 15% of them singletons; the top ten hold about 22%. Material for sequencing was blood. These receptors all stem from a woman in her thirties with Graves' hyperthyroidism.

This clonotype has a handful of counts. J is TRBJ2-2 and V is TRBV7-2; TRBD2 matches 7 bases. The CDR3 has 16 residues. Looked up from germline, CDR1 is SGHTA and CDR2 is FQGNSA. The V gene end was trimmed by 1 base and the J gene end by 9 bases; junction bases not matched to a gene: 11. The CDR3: CASSLDTSGKSRELFF. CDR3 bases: TGTGCCAGCAGCTTAGACACAAGCGGGAAATCTCGGGAGCTGTTTTTT. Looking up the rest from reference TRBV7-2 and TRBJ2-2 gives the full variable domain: GAGVSQSPSNKVTEKGKDVELRCDPISGHTALYWYRQSLGQGLEFLIYFQGNSAPDKSGLPSDRFSAERTGGSVSTLTIQRTQQEDSAVYLCASSLDTSGKSRELFFGEGSRLTVL.

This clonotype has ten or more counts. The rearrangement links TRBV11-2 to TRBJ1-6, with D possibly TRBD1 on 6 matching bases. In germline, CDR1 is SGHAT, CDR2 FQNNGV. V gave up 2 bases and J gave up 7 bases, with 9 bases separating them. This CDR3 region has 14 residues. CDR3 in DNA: TGTGCCAGCAGCTTACGGCAGGGGAATTCACCCCTCCACTTT. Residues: CASSLRQGNSPLHF.

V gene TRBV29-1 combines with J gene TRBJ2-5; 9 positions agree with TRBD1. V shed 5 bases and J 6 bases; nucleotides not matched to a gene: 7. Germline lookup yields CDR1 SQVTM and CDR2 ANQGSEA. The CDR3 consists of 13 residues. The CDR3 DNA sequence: TGCAGCGTTCCGGGACAGGGCCTCAAGACCCAGTACTTC. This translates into CSVPGQGLKTQYF. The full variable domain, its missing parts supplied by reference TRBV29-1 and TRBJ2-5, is SAVISQKPSRDICQRGTSLTIQCQVDSQVTMMFWYRQQPGQSLTLIATANQGSEATYESGFVIDKFPISRPNLTFSTLTVSNMSPEDSSIYLCSVPGQGLKTQYFGPGTRLLVL.

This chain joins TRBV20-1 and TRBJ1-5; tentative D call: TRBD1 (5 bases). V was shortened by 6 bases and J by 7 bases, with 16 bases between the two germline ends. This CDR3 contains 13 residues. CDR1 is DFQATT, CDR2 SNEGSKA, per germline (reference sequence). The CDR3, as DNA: TGCAGTGCCTGGGGGGGGATAGGACAGCCCCAGCATTTT. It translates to CSAWGGIGQPQHF.

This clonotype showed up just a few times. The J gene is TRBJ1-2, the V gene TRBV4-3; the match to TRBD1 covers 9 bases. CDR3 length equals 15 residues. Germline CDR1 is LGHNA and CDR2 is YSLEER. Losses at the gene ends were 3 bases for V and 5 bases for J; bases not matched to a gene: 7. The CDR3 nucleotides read TGCGCCAGCAGCCAGGTACAGGGGGCTCTATATGGCTACACCTTC. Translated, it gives CASSQVQGALYGYTF.

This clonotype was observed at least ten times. The CDR3 bases are TGTGCCAGCAGTAAGGAGAGGAACACTGAAGCTTTCTTT. This encodes CASSKERNTEAFF. This chain connects TRBV2 to TRBJ1-1, with no clear D. V lost 5 bases and J lost 1, with 8 bases in between. Looked up from germline, CDR1 is SNHLY and CDR2 is FYNNEI. The CDR3 totals 13 residues.

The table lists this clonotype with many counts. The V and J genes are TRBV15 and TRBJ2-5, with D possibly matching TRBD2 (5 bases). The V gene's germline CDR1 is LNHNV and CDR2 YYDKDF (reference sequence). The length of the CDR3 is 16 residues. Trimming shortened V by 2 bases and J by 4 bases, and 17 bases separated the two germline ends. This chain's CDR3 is CATSRTTPPGLETQYF. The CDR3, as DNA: TGTGCCACCAGCAGAACCACTCCCCCGGGATTAGAGACCCAGTACTTC.

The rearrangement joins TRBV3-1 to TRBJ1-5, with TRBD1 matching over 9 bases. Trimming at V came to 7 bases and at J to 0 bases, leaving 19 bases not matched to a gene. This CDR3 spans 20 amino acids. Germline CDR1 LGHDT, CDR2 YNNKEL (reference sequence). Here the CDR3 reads CASKAILRGQGQYSNQPQHF. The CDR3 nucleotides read TGTGCCAGCAAGGCCATCCTCCGGGGACAGGGACAATATAGCAATCAGCCCCAGCATTTT.

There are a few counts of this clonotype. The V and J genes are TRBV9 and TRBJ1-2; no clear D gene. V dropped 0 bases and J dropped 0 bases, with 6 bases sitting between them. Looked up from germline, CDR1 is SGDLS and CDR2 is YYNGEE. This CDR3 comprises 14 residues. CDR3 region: CASSVEGSNYGYTF. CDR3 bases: TGTGCCAGCAGCGTAGAGGGATCTAACTATGGCTACACCTTC.

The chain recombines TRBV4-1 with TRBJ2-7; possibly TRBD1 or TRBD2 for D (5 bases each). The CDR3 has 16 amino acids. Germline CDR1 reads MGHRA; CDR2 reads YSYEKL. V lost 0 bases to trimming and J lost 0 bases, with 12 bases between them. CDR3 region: CASSQDGAGLSYEQYF. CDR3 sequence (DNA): TGCGCCAGCAGCCAAGACGGGGCAGGGCTCTCCTACGAGCAGTACTTC.

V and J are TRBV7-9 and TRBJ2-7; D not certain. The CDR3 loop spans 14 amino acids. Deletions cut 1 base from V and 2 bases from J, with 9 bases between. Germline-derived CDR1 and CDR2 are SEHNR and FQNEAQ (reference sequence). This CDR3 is CASSLVVPPYEQYF. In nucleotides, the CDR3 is TGTGCCAGCAGCTTAGTCGTCCCTCCCTACGAGCAGTACTTC.

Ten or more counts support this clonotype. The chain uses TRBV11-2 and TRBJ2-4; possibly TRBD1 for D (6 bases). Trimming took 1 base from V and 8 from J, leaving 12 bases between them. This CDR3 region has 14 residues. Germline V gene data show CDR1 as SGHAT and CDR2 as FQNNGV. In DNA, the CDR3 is TGTGCCAGCAGCTTAGTGCAGGGGCAACACATTCAGTACTTC. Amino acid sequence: CASSLVQGQHIQYF. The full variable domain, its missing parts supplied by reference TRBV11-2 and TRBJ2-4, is EAGVAQSPRYKIIEKRQSVAFWCNPISGHATLYWYQQILGQGPKLLIQFQNNGVVDDSQLPKDRFSAERLKGVDSTLKIQPAKLEDSAVYLCASSLVQGQHIQYFGAGTRLSVL.